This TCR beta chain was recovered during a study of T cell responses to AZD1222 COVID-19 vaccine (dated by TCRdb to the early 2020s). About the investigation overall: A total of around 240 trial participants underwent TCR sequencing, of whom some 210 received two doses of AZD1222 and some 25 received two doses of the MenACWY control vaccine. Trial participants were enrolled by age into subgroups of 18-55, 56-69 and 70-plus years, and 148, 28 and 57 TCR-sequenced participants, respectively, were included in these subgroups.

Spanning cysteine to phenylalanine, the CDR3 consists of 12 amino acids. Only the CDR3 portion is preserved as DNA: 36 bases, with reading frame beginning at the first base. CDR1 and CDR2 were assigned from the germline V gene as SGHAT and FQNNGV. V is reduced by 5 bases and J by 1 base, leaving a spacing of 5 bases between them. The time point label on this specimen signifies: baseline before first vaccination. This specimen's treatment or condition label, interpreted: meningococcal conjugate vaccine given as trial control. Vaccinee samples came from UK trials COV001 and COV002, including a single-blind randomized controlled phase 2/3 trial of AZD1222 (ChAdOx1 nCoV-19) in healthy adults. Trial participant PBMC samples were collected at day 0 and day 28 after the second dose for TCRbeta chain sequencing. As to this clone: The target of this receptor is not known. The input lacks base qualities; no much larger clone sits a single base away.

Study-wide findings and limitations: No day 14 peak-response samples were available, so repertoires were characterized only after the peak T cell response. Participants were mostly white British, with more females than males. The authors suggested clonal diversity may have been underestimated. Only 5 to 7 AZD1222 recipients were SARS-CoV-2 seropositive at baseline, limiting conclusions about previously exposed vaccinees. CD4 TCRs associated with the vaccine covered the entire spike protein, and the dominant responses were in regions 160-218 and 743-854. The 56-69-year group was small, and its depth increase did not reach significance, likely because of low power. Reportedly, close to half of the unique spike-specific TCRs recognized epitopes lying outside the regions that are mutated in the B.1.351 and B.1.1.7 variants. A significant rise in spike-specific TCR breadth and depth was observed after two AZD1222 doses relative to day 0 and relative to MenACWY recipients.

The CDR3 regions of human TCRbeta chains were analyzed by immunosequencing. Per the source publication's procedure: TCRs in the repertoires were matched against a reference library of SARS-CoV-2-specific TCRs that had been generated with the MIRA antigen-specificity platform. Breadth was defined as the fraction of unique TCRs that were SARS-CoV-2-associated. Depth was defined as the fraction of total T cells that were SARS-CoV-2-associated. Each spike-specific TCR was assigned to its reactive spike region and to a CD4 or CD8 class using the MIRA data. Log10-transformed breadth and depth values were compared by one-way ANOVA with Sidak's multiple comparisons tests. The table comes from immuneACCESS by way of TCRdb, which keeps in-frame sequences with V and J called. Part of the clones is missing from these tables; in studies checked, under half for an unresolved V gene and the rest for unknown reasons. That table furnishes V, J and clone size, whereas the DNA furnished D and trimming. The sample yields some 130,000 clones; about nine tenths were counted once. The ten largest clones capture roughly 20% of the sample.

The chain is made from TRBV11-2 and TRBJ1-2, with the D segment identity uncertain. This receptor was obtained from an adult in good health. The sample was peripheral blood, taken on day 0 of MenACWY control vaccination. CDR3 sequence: CASSQINYGYTF. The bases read TGTGCCAGCAGCCAAATTAACTATGGCTACACCTTC. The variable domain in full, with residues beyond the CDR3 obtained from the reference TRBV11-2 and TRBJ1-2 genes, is EAGVAQSPRYKIIEKRQSVAFWCNPISGHATLYWYQQILGQGPKLLIQFQNNGVVDDSQLPKDRFSAERLKGVDSTLKIQPAKLEDSAVYLCASSQINYGYTFGSGTRLTVV.